A selection of T cell receptor beta chains follows, all from one sample in a study of T cell repertoires in cytomegalovirus infection. TCRdb passed the reads through MiXCR, listing each CDR3 protein once. The top ten clones hold roughly 70% of a sample with 80,000 to 95,000 distinct CDR3 sequences, approximately 30% of them seen once. No antigen has been identified for these receptors. The input for sequencing was CD8+ T cells from cultured PBMCs, taken from culture after CMV antigen stimulation. All receptors come from a human donor in good health (CMV status not recorded). Some clones in this sample may be carry-over from other donors' samples. The CDR3 runs from the conserved cysteine through the conserved F or W. The order of the fields is J gene, V gene, CDR3 protein.

TRBJ1-1	TRBV19	CASSMVVNTEAFF
TRBJ2-7	TRBV7-9	CASSLRPLYEQYF
TRBJ2-7	TRBV19	CASSMGVGLAEQYF
TRBJ1-1	TRBV5-1	CASSGPLDTEAFF
TRBJ1-2	TRBV5-5	CASSLAGTGGVYGYTF
TRBJ1-1	TRBV7-2	CASSYHRGLGTEAFF
TRBJ1-1	TRBV5-1	CASSLRDGGGDTEAFF
TRBJ1-4	TRBV5-6	CASSPQGLESEKLFF
TRBJ2-2	TRBV19	CASKTYTGELFF
TRBJ2-2	TRBV7-8	CASSPYQEAGELFF
TRBJ1-5	TRBV5-6	CASSFWGTGLNQPQHF
TRBJ1-1	TRBV7-2	CASSLDGSATEAFF
TRBJ2-5	TRBV12-3/TRBV12-4	CASRPGTVSEETQYF
TRBJ2-1	TRBV11-2	CASSLDVSSYNEQFF
TRBJ2-3	TRBV7-2	CASSPAGGYTDTQYF
TRBJ2-2	TRBV6-5	CASRPNRPNTGELFF
TRBJ2-7	TRBV2	CARSGGESSYEQYF
TRBJ2-3	TRBV15	CATSRDQAHTQYF
TRBJ1-2	TRBV27	CASSLSSPGTGLYGYTF
TRBJ2-3	TRBV2	CASARVPTDTQYF
TRBJ1-1	TRBV12-3/TRBV12-4	CASSLIPHNTEAFF
TRBJ2-5	TRBV24-1	CATSALTGSKETQYF
TRBJ1-1	TRBV11-2	CASSLAAGGFTEAFF
TRBJ1-2	TRBV12-3/TRBV12-4	CASTPDREGYTF
TRBJ1-1	TRBV7-9	CASSSQTGGDTEAFF
TRBJ2-2	TRBV2	CASSDSTVPTGELFF
TRBJ2-1	TRBV18	CASSHETGGYNEQFF
TRBJ1-4	TRBV4-1	CASSQGGDEKLFF
TRBJ2-1	TRBV7-8	CASRDGAGLYNEQFF
TRBJ2-5	TRBV9	CASSLGQGAQVQETQYF
TRBJ2-5	TRBV7-9	CASSGGTRGETQYF
TRBJ2-2	TRBV2	CASGRSALETNTGELFF
TRBJ2-1	TRBV7-9	CASSRGEQFF
TRBJ1-1	TRBV7-8	CASSSGDLTEAFF
TRBJ1-5	TRBV7-2	CASSSLALQPQHF
TRBJ2-5	TRBV7-2	CASSFGWGETQYF
TRBJ2-7	TRBV9	CASSVGGGPYEQYF
TRBJ1-2	TRBV24-1	CATSDPDRGEYGYTF
TRBJ2-3	TRBV6-5	CASSSRLASPPDTQYF
TRBJ2-7	TRBV7-8	CASSLVRNYEQYF
TRBJ2-4	TRBV12-3/TRBV12-4	CASSTYIAKNIQYF
TRBJ2-7	TRBV12-3/TRBV12-4	CASSLVPSVGSYEQYF
TRBJ2-2	TRBV2	CASKGQNTGELFF
TRBJ2-1	TRBV27	CASSLGTDNEQFF
TRBJ2-1	TRBV12-3/TRBV12-4	CASSFRHGPPYNEQFF
TRBJ1-1	TRBV6-2/TRBV6-3	CASSYPREGTEAFF
TRBJ1-5	TRBV20-1	CSARELSNQPQHF
TRBJ2-5	TRBV27	CASSQAAQETQYF
TRBJ1-6	TRBV2	CASRWEESSPLHF
TRBJ2-5	TRBV30	CAWSATGGPTQETQYF
TRBJ2-4	TRBV20-1	CSARAWTGVINIQYF
TRBJ2-1	TRBV4-1	CASSQVQIYNEQFF
TRBJ2-7	TRBV2	CASTSGGDYEQYF
TRBJ1-2	TRBV6-1	CASSPDRGRNYGYTF
TRBJ1-5	TRBV7-8	CASSLYAGAGQPQHF